The rows below give T cell receptor beta chains drawn from one sample of a study of a mutant IDH1 vaccine in newly diagnosed glioma. Sequenced by immunoSEQ multiplex PCR; TCRdb stores in-frame clones only, minus some. The top ten clones hold roughly 19% of a sample with some 59,000 clones, roughly 80% of them seen once. Material: PBMCs, obtained from a glioma patient treated with radiotherapy, temozolomide or both. The receptors stem from a man between 18 and 35 years old with glioma. CDR3s include the opening cysteine and the closing phenylalanine or tryptophan. D genes are given only for firm matches. Expanded clones are given a class, and other clones once, few, many or no size at all.

TRBV9	-	TRBJ1-1	-	CASSPRGTGTEAFF	TGTGCCAGCAGCCCCCGGGGGACGGGGACTGAAGCTTTCTTT
TRBV5-1	-	TRBJ1-3	-	CASSFGQEGRGFLAGNTIYF	TGCGCCAGCAGCTTCGGGCAGGAAGGCAGGGGCTTCCTCGCTGGAAACACCATATATTTT
TRBV6-5	TRBD1	TRBJ1-1	-	CASRGGQTFGTEAFF	TGTGCCAGCAGGGGGGGACAGACTTTTGGAACTGAAGCTTTCTTT
TRBV30	-	TRBJ1-2	-	CAWRWAEGYYGYTF	TGTGCCTGGAGGTGGGCCGAGGGGTACTATGGCTACACCTTC
TRBV6-5	-	TRBJ1-1	-	CASSPIRNTEAFF	TGTGCCAGCAGTCCGATAAGGAACACTGAAGCTTTCTTT
TRBV18	-	TRBJ1-1	-	CASSPQLVTPENTEAFF	TGTGCCAGCTCACCACAACTTGTAACACCAGAGAACACTGAAGCTTTCTTT
TRBV19	-	TRBJ1-3	-	CASSGGTRGNTIYF	TGTGCCAGTAGTGGGGGGACCCGAGGAAACACCATATATTTT
TRBV11-2	TRBD2	TRBJ2-5	once	CASSLDRLAGQETQYF	TGTGCCAGCAGCCTAGACAGACTAGCGGGACAAGAGACCCAGTACTTC
TRBV2	TRBD2	TRBJ2-5	-	CASSSILAGQETQYF	TGTGCCAGCAGTTCTATACTAGCGGGGCAAGAGACCCAGTACTTC
TRBV7-2	-	TRBJ2-7	-	CASSLAGTEPYEQYF	TGTGCCAGCAGCTTAGCGGGCACAGAGCCCTACGAGCAGTACTTC
TRBV7-2	TRBD2	TRBJ2-7	-	CASSVASGASYEQYF	TGTGCCAGCAGCGTAGCTAGCGGGGCGTCCTACGAGCAGTACTTC
TRBV4-2	-	TRBJ1-2	-	CASSQAGPSYGYTF	TGTGCCAGCAGCCAAGCGGGGCCTTCTTATGGCTACACCTTC
TRBV19	-	TRBJ2-2	-	CASNPRGGPTGELFF	TGTGCCAGTAACCCTAGGGGGGGCCCCACCGGGGAGCTGTTTTTT
TRBV7-2	-	TRBJ2-7	-	CASSLDGTYEQYF	TGTGCCAGCAGCTTAGACGGGACCTACGAGCAGTACTTC
TRBV4-3	-	TRBJ1-4	-	CASSQDLTANEKLFF	TGCGCCAGCAGCCAAGATTTAACCGCTAATGAAAAACTGTTTTTT
TRBV9	-	TRBJ1-3	once	CASSVLALPGSSGNTIYF	TGTGCCAGCAGCGTATTAGCCTTGCCAGGGAGCTCTGGAAACACCATATATTTT
TRBV27	-	TRBJ1-4	-	CASSLGRNEKLFF	TGTGCCAGCAGTTTAGGGCGTAATGAAAAACTGTTTTTT
TRBV2	-	TRBJ2-5	-	CASTAQAGTIGETQYF	TGTGCCAGCACCGCTCAGGCGGGGACCATTGGGGAGACCCAGTACTTC
TRBV27	-	TRBJ1-5	once	CASSPRDGSYYQPQHF	TGTGCCAGCAGTCCCCGGGACGGCTCCTACTATCAGCCCCAGCATTTT
TRBV7-2	TRBD2	TRBJ2-2	once	CASSLLAGGMAGELFF	TGTGCCAGCAGCTTATTGGCGGGGGGCATGGCCGGGGAGCTGTTTTTT
TRBV5-1	-	TRBJ2-7	-	CASSRSVGEQYF	TGCGCCAGCAGTCGGTCGGTGGGTGAGCAGTACTTC
TRBV7-8	-	TRBJ1-5	-	CASSLVLFNQPQHF	TGTGCCAGCAGCTTGGTTCTCTTCAATCAGCCCCAGCATTTT
TRBV2	TRBD1	TRBJ1-1	-	CASRRQGLNTEAFF	TGTGCCAGCAGGCGACAGGGGCTGAACACTGAAGCTTTCTTT
TRBV28	TRBD1	TRBJ1-2	-	CASSSSGTGVYGYTF	TGTGCCAGCAGTTCATCCGGGACAGGGGTCTATGGCTACACCTTC
TRBV6-6	TRBD1	TRBJ2-5	-	CASSYRGQVETQYF	TGTGCCAGCAGTTACAGGGGGCAGGTGGAGACCCAGTACTTC
TRBV9	-	TRBJ1-1	-	CASSVEGPDAAFF	TGTGCCAGCAGCGTAGAAGGGCCGGATGCGGCTTTCTTT
TRBV29-1	TRBD2	TRBJ2-3	-	CSVEASGSTDTQYF	TGCAGCGTTGAAGCTAGCGGAAGCACAGATACGCAGTATTTT
TRBV30	-	TRBJ2-1	-	CAWSGGGPRPNEQFF	TGTGCCTGGAGTGGGGGGGGGCCACGTCCCAATGAGCAGTTCTTC
TRBV4-2	-	TRBJ2-7	-	CASSQDMGRQYF	TGTGCCAGCAGCCAAGATATGGGACGGCAGTACTTC